This T cell receptor beta chain was documented in a study of tumor-infiltrating lymphocytes in primary liver carcinoma. Background on the study: Sample yields of productive TCRbeta reads, ranging from roughly 3.5 to 7.13 million, were similar across tissue types.

Blood RNA came from unsorted whole blood; germline DNA was also extracted. This clonotype was recorded once. What it binds is unknown. CDR1 is SEHNR and CDR2 is FQNEAQ in the germline V gene (reference sequence). Germline trimming cut 5 bases from V and 8 bases from J; bases unmatched to any gene: 11. The CDR3 extends over 15 amino acids. Points from the study as a whole: The 250 largest clones made up significantly more of tumor than blood repertoires (p = 0.039).

TCR beta cDNA was made from 400 to 600 ng total RNA with a constant-region primer. Slightly modified ARM-PCR served as the procedure for the TCR beta libraries. These libraries came from three rounds of nested multiplex PCR. Use of TRBV1-TRBV30 forward primers with a C-beta reverse primer characterized the first two PCR rounds, which lasted around 9 cycles each. TCRdb processed the multiplex PCR reads anew with MiXCR; each CDR3 protein has one entry. The top ten clones hold about 7.1% of a sample with nearly 200,000 distinct CDR3 sequences, approximately 65% of them seen once. This receptor was identified in a woman aged 55 to 70 with primary liver carcinoma and hepatitis B virus infection. The source material was peripheral blood. The J gene is TRBJ2-1, the V gene TRBV7-9; 8 bases line up with TRBD1. The CDR3 protein is CASSPRDRRIYEQFF. CDR3 DNA sequence: TGTGCCAGCAGCCCCCGGGACAGGCGGATCTATGAGCAGTTCTTC.